The 21 T cell receptor beta chains reported below all come from one sample, sequenced in a study of T cells in localized non-small cell lung cancer. TCRdb's copy holds only in-frame clones and misses some; the assay was immunoSEQ multiplex PCR. The sample lists approximately 7,100 clones, about 90% occurring once. Sequenced here: peripheral blood mononuclear cells, sampled before any cancer treatment. Receptors were obtained from a male donor aged 60 or over with stage II lung adenocarcinoma.

The V and J genes are TRBV7-6 and TRBJ1-4; D is ambiguous. Per the germline V gene, CDR1 is SGHVS and CDR2 is FNYEAQ. V lost 5 bases and J lost 10, with 14 bases in between. There are 13 residues in the CDR3. DNA of the CDR3: TGTGCCAGCAGCCCCACCGCCGGAGGAAAACTGTTTTTT. Its protein product is CASSPTAGGKLFF.

This clone was detected a few times. The chain carries TRBV19 and TRBJ2-7, with a possible D match to TRBD1 (5 bases). Per the germline V gene, CDR1 is LNHDA and CDR2 is SQIVND (reference sequence). V was cut by 5 bases and J by 5 bases, with 16 bases left in between. There are 14 residues in the CDR3. CDR3 in amino acids: CASSPGIYLDEQYF. The CDR3 DNA is TGTGCCAGTAGTCCAGGGATTTACCTCGACGAGCAGTACTTC.

The chain is built from TRBV6-6 and TRBJ2-7, with D tentatively TRBD1 (5 bases). The CDR3 is 14 amino acids. V lost 8 bases to trimming and J lost 2 bases, with 16 bases between them. From germline, CDR1 is MNHNY and CDR2 SVGAGI (reference sequence). In DNA form, the CDR3 reads TGTGCCAGCCGACCTCAACAGGCGACCTACGAGCAGTACTTC. It encodes CASRPQQATYEQYF.

This sequence joins TRBV10-3 and TRBJ2-1, with 9 bases lining up with TRBD1. CDR3 length: 15 amino acids. V was pared by 2 bases and J by 6 bases, with 5 bases of the junction left unmatched. The germline gives CDR1 ENHRY, CDR2 SYGVKD. The CDR3 DNA reads as TGTGCCATCAGTGAGCCGGACAGGGGAGCCAATGAGCAGTTCTTC. Protein product: CAISEPDRGANEQFF.

The V call is TRBV7-2, the J call TRBJ1-4; D might be TRBD1 (6 bases). Per the germline V gene, CDR1 is SGHTA and CDR2 is FQGNSA. Trimming cost V 2 bases and J 7 bases, with 14 bases left between them. This CDR3 comprises 15 residues. Written as DNA, the CDR3 is TGTGCCAGCAGCTTAAGGGGGGGCTTCAGTGAAAAACTGTTTTTT. Its translation is CASSLRGGFSEKLFF.

J is TRBJ1-2 and V is TRBV7-2; the D gene is possibly TRBD1 (5 bases). Trimming cost V 0 bases and J 2 bases, with 10 bases left between them. In germline, CDR1 is SGHTA, CDR2 FQGNSA. This CDR3 is 15 amino acids long. CDR3: CASSLATEINYGYTF. In DNA form, the CDR3 reads TGTGCCAGCAGCTTAGCGACAGAAATCAACTATGGCTACACCTTC.

This chain links TRBV6-5 with TRBJ1-1; 8 nucleotides match TRBD1. Trimming took 6 bases from V and 1 from J; bases not matched to a gene: 1. Germline V gene data show CDR1 as MNHEY and CDR2 as SVGAGI. The CDR3 is made up of 13 amino acids. The CDR3 region is CASSDRGNTEAFF. DNA of the CDR3: TGTGCCAGCAGCGACAGGGGGAACACTGAAGCTTTCTTT.

CDR3 sequence (DNA): TGTGCCAGCAGTGTCTCCAGGGTTCTGAACACTGAAGCTTTCTTT. As protein: CASSVSRVLNTEAFF. The chain links TRBV27 to TRBJ1-1, with D possibly being TRBD1 (5 bases). V gave up 5 bases and J gave up 0 bases, with 13 bases separating them. Looked up from germline, CDR1 is MNHEY and CDR2 is SMNVEV (reference sequence). There are 15 residues in the CDR3.

The chain uses TRBV18 and TRBJ2-3; 7 bases map to TRBD1. This CDR3 spans 12 amino acids. V was pared by 7 bases and J by 6 bases, with 4 bases of the junction left unmatched. Germline values: CDR1 KGHSH, CDR2 LQKENI. The DNA of the CDR3 is TGTGCCAGCTTCACAGGGGCGGATACGCAGTATTTT. Amino acids: CASFTGADTQYF.

The rearrangement joins TRBV7-9 to TRBJ2-3; no clear D. CDR1 and CDR2 from the germline V gene are SEHNR and FQNEAQ (reference sequence). The CDR3 is made up of 13 amino acids. V was trimmed by 5 bases and J by 3 bases, leaving 9 bases between them. The CDR3 nucleotides read TGTGCCAGCAGCCTCGGACCGACAGATACGCAGTATTTT. Protein product: CASSLGPTDTQYF.

The genes are TRBV7-2 and TRBJ1-2; 10 bases map to TRBD1. V lost 5 bases and J lost 8; bases outside the gene matches: 14. There are 16 residues in the CDR3. CDR1 and CDR2 (germline): SGHTA, FQGNSA. CDR3 in DNA: TGTGCCAGCAGCCCGCGGACAGGGGGACGCCTCACCGGCTACACCTTC. It codes for CASSPRTGGRLTGYTF.

This clone was seen only a few times. This chain uses TRBV5-1 with TRBJ2-1; D possibly corresponds to TRBD1 (5 bases). V gave up 0 bases and J gave up 6 bases, with 10 bases separating them. In germline, CDR1 is SGHRS, CDR2 YFSETQ. The CDR3 spans 14 residues. CDR3 in DNA: TGCGCCAGCAGCTTGGAACAGACAGCCAATGAGCAGTTCTTC. The encoded protein is CASSLEQTANEQFF.

The rearrangement uses TRBV7-6 and TRBJ2-1, with 7 bases matching TRBD1. CDR1 is SGHVS and CDR2 is FNYEAQ in the germline V gene. CDR3 size: 15 residues. V was clipped by 5 bases and J by 0 bases; unmatched bases: 4. The CDR3 DNA reads TGTGCCAGCAGCCTCCGACAGGGCTCCTACAATGAGCAGTTCTTC. Its translation is CASSLRQGSYNEQFF.

J is TRBJ2-7 and V is TRBV18, with D perhaps matching TRBD2 (5 bases). There are 12 residues in the CDR3. The V gene's germline CDR1 is KGHSH and CDR2 LQKENI. V lost 6 bases to trimming and J lost 2 bases, with 8 bases between them. This CDR3 reads CASSPGTYEQYF. The CDR3 nucleotides read TGTGCCAGCTCTCCCGGGACCTACGAGCAGTACTTC.

V gene TRBV15 combines with J gene TRBJ1-1; D may be TRBD1 (6 bases). Per the germline V gene, CDR1 is LNHNV and CDR2 is YYDKDF (reference sequence). The CDR3 is 13 amino acids. The germline V and J ends were trimmed by 0 bases and 4 bases, with 6 bases remaining between them. CDR3 residues: CATSREGGTEAFF. The CDR3 bases are TGTGCCACCAGCAGAGAAGGGGGCACTGAAGCTTTCTTT.

The chain joins TRBV6-6 to TRBJ1-4, with D perhaps matching TRBD1 (6 bases). The CDR3 is 15 amino acids. Trimming took 5 bases from V and 0 from J, leaving 10 bases between them. Germline CDR1 and CDR2: MNHNY and SVGAGI (reference sequence). DNA for the CDR3: TGTGCCAGCAGTCGCAACAGGGCAACTAATGAAAAACTGTTTTTT. As protein: CASSRNRATNEKLFF.

The chain links TRBV11-2 to TRBJ2-3; D is possibly TRBD1 (7 bases). This CDR3 is built from 16 residues. Trimming removed 5 bases at V and 1 base at J, with 16 bases between. CDR1 and CDR2 (germline): SGHAT, FQNNGV. CDR3 residues: CASSAQGWGGTDTQYF. The DNA for the CDR3 is TGTGCCAGCAGCGCACAGGGGTGGGGGGGCACAGATACGCAGTATTTT.

This clone occurred a few times. This chain uses TRBV19 with TRBJ1-1; D ambiguous. The CDR3 is made up of 14 amino acids. Germline V lookup: CDR1 LNHDA, CDR2 SQIVND (reference sequence). The ends were cut back, 7 bases at V and 0 bases at J, with 12 bases in the middle. The CDR3 region is CASNAGVVNTEAFF. CDR3 bases: TGTGCCAGTAATGCGGGAGTCGTGAACACTGAAGCTTTCTTT. Complete variable domain (other parts from reference TRBV19 and TRBJ1-1): DGGITQSPKYLFRKEGQNVTLSCEQNLNHDAMYWYRQDPGQGLRLIYYSQIVNDFQKGDIAEGYSVSREKKESFPLTVTSAQKNPTAFYLCASNAGVVNTEAFFGQGTRLTVV.

The rearrangement joins TRBV18 to TRBJ1-1; 8 bases agree with TRBD1. Looked up from germline, CDR1 is KGHSH and CDR2 is LQKENI. The CDR3 has 13 amino acids. V gave up 5 bases and J gave up 7 bases; unmatched junction bases: 6. The CDR3 DNA is TGTGCCAGCTCAACAGGGGGTGAATTTGAAGCTTTCTTT. The encoded protein is CASSTGGEFEAFF.

This clone came up once. In DNA form, the CDR3 reads TGCGCCAGCAGCCATCCCGCAGGGGGGGACTATGGCTACACCTTC. As protein: CASSHPAGGDYGYTF. The V call is TRBV4-1, the J call TRBJ1-2; 7 bases line up with TRBD1. Germline loops: CDR1 MGHRA, CDR2 YSYEKL. This CDR3 has 15 residues. Trimming at V came to 3 bases and at J to 3 bases, leaving 7 bases not matched to a gene.

V usage is TRBV4-1 and J usage is TRBJ2-3, with 8 bases that match TRBD1. The CDR3 runs 12 residues. Germline trimming cut 4 bases from V and 9 bases from J; bases unmatched to any gene: 3. Germline CDR1 is MGHRA and CDR2 is YSYEKL. In nucleotides, the CDR3 is TGCGCCAGCAGCCCTCAGGGGGCAACGCAGTATTTT. It codes for CASSPQGATQYF.